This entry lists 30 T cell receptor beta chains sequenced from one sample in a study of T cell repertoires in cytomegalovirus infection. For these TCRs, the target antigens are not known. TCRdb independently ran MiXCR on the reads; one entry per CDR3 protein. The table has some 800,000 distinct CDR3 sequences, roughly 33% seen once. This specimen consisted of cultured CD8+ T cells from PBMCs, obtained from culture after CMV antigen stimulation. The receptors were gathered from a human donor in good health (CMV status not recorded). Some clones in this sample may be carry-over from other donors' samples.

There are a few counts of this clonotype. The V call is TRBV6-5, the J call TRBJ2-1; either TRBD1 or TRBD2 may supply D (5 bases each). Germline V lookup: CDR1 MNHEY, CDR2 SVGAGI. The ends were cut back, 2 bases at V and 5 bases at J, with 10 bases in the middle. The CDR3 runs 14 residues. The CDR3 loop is CASSYGGPHNEQFF. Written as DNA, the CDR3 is TGTGCCAGCAGTTACGGGGGACCCCACAATGAGCAGTTCTTC.

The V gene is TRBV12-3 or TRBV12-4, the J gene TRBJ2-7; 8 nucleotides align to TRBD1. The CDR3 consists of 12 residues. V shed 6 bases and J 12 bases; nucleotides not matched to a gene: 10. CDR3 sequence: CASSPGQGGRYF. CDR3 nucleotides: TGTGCCAGCAGCCCCGGACAGGGAGGCAGGTACTTC.

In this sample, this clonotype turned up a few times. CDR3 in amino acids: CASLPIDENTEAFF. CDR3 in DNA: TGTGCCAGTTTACCAATCGACGAGAACACTGAAGCTTTCTTT. The chain joins TRBV6-1 to TRBJ1-1; D gene uncertain. From germline, CDR1 is MNHNS and CDR2 SASEGT. Trimming stripped 9 bases from V and 1 base from J, with 15 bases between. The CDR3 is 14 residues long.

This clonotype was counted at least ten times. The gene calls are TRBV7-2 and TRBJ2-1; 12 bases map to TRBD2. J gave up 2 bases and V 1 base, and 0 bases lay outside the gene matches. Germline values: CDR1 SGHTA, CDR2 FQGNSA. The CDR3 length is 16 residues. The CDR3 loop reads CASSLGTSGAYNEQFF. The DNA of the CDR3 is TGTGCCAGCAGCTTAGGGACTAGCGGGGCCTACAATGAGCAGTTCTTC.

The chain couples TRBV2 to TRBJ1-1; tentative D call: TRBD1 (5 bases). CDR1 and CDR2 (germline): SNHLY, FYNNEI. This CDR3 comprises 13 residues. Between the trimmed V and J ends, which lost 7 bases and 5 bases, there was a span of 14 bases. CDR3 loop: CASNKGRETEAFF. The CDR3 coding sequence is TGTGCCAGCAATAAGGGGAGGGAGACTGAAGCTTTCTTT.

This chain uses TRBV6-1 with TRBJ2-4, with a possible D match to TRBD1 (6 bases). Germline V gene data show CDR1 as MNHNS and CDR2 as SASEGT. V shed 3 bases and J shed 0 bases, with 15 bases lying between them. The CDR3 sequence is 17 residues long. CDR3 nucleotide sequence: TGTGCCAGCAGTGAGGGGGCACCCTTACTAGCCAAAAACATTCAGTACTTC. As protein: CASSEGAPLLAKNIQYF.

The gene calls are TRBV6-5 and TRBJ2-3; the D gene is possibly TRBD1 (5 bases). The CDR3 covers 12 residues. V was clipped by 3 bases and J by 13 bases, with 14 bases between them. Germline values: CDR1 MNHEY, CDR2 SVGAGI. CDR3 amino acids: CASSYAGAYEYF. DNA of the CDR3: TGTGCCAGCAGTTATGCTGGGGCTTACGAGTATTTT.

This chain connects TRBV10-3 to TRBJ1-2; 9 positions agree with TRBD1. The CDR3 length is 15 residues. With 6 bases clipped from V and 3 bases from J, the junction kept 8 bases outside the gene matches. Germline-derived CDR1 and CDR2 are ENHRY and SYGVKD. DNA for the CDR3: TGTGCCATCAGCCCGGGACAGGGAATTGACTATGGCTACACCTTC. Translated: CAISPGQGIDYGYTF.

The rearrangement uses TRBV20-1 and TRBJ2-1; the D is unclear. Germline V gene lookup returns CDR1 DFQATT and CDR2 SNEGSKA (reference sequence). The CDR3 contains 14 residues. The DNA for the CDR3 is TGCAGGACCAATGCGCGGACCTCGTACAATGAGCAGTTCTTC. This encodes CRTNARTSYNEQFF.

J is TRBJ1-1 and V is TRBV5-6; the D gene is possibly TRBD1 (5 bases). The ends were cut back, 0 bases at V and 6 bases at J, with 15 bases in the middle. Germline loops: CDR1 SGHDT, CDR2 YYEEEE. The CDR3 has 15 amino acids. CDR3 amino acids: CASSLGTGRRAEAFF. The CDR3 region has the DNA TGTGCCAGCAGCTTGGGGACGGGGCGCCGGGCTGAAGCTTTCTTT.

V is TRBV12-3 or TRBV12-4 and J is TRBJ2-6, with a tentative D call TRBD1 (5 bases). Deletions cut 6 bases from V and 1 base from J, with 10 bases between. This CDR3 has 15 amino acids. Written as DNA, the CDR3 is TGTGCCAGCAGGGGAAGACAGTCTGGGGCCAACGTCCTGACTTTC. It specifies CASRGRQSGANVLTF.

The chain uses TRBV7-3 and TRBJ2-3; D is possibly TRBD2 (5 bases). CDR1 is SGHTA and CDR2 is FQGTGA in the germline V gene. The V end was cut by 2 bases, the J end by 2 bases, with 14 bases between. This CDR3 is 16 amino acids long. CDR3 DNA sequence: TGTGCCAGCAGCTTACTCGGCGGGCTGCTCACAGATACGCAGTATTTT. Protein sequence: CASSLLGGLLTDTQYF.

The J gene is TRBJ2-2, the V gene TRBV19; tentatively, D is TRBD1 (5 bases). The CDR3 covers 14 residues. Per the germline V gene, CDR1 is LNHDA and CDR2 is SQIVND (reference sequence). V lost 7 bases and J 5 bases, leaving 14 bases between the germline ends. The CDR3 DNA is TGTGCCAGTAAAAAGAGTCCAGGGACCGGGGAGCTGTTTTTT. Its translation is CASKKSPGTGELFF.

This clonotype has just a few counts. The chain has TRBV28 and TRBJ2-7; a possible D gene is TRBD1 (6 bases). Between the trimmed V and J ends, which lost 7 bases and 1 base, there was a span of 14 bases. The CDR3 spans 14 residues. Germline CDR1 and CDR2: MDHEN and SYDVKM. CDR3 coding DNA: TGTGCCAGCACCCCAGGGGCTGGGTCCTACGAGCAGTACGTC. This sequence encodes CASTPGAGSYEQYV.

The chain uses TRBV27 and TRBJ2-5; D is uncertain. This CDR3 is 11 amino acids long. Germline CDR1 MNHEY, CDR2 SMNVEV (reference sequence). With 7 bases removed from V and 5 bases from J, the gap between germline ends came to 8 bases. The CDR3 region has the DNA TGTGCCAGCACCTCTGGCGAGACCCAGTACTTC. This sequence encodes CASTSGETQYF.

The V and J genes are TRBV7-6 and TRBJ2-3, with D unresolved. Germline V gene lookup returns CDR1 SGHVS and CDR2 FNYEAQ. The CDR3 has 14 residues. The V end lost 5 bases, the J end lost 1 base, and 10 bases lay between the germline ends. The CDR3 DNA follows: TGTGCCAGCAGCCCAGGCCCACGCACAGATACGCAGTATTTT. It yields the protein CASSPGPRTDTQYF.

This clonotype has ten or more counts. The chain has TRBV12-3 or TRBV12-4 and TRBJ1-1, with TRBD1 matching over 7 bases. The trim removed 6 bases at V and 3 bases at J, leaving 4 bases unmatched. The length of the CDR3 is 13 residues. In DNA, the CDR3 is TGTGCCAGCAGCCCTACAGGGGACACTGAAGCTTTCTTT. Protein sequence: CASSPTGDTEAFF.

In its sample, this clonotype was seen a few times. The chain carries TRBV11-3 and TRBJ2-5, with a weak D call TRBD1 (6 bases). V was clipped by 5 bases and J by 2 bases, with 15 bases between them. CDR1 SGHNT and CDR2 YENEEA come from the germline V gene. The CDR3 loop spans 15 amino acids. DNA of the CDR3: TGTGCCAGCAGCCCGGGACATTACATACAAGAGACCCAGTACTTC. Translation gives CASSPGHYIQETQYF.

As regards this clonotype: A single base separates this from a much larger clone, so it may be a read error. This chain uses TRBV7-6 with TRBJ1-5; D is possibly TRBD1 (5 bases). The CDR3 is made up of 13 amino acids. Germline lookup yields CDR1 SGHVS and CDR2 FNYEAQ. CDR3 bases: TGTGCCAGCAGCTCCAGGGAAAATCAGCCCCAGCGTTTT. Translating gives CASSSRENQPQRF.

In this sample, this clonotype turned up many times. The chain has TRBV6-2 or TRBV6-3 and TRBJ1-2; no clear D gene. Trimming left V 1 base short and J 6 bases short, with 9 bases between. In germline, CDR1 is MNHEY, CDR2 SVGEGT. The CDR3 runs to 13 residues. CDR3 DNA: TGTGCCAGCAGTTACTTCCCGAAGGATGGCTACACCTTC. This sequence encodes CASSYFPKDGYTF.

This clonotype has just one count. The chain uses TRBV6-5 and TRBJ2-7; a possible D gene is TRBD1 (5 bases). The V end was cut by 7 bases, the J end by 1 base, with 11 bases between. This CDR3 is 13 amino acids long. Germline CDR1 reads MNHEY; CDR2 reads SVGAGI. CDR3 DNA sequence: TGTGCCAGCAAGGGGATTCTATCCTACGAGCAGTACTTC. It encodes CASKGILSYEQYF.

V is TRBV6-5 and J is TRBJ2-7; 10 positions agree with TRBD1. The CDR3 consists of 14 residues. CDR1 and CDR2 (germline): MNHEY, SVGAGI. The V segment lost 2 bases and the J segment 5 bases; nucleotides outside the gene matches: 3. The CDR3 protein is CASSYGTGDHEQYF. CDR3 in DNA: TGTGCCAGCAGTTACGGGACAGGGGACCACGAGCAGTACTTC.

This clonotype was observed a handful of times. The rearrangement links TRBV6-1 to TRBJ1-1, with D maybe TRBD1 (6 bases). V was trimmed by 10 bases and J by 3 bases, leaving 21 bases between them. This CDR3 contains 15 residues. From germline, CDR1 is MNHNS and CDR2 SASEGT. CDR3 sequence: CAIRALYRADTEAFF. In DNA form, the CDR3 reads TGTGCCATCAGGGCCCTTTACAGGGCTGACACTGAAGCTTTCTTT.

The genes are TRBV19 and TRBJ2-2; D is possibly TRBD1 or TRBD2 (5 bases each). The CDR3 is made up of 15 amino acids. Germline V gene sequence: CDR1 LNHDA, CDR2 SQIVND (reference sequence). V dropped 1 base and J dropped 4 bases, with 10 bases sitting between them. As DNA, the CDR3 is TGTGCCAGTAGTATAGGAGGGGCGGTCACCGGGGAGCTGTTTTTT. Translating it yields CASSIGGAVTGELFF.

CDR3 amino acids: CASSLGGEAETQYF. CDR3 nucleotides: TGTGCCAGCAGCTTGGGGGGGGAGGCAGAGACCCAGTACTTC. V is TRBV5-6 and J is TRBJ2-5, with D perhaps matching TRBD2 (6 bases). Germline V gene data show CDR1 as SGHDT and CDR2 as YYEEEE. The CDR3 runs to 14 residues. V lost 0 bases and J 4 bases, leaving 10 bases between the germline ends.

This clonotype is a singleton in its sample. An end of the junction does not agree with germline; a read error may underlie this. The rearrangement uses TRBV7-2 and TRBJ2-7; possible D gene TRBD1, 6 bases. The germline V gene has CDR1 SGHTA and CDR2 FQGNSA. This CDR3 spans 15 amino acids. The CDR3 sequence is CVSSLGVGASYEQYF. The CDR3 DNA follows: TGTGTCAGCAGCTTAGGGGTGGGGGCCTCCTACGAGCAGTACTTC.

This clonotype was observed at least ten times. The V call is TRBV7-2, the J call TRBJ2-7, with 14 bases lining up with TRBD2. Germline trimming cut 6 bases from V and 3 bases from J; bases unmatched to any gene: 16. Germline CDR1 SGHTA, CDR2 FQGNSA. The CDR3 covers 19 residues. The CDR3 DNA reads TGTGCCAGCAGTTCTATCGGACTAGCGGGGGGTCTTGGGCGCTACGAGCAGTACTTC. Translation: CASSSIGLAGGLGRYEQYF.

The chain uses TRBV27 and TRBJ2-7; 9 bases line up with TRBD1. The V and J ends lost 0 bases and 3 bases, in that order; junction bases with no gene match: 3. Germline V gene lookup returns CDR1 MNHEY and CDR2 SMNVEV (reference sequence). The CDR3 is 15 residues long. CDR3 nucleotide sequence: TGTGCCAGCAGTTTATCTGGGACAGGGCTCTACGAGCAGTACTTC. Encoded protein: CASSLSGTGLYEQYF.

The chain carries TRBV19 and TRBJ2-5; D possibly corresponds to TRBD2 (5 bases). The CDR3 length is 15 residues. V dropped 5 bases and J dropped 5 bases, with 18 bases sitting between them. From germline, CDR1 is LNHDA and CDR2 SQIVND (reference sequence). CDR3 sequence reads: CASSPQSGLKETQYF. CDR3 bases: TGTGCCAGTAGTCCCCAAAGCGGACTGAAGGAGACCCAGTACTTC.

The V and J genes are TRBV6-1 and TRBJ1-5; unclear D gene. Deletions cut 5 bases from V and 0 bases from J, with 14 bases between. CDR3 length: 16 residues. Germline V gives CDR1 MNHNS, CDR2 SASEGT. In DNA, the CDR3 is TGTGCCAGCAGTACAAACCGCTGGGGTAGCAATCAGCCCCAGCATTTT. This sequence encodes CASSTNRWGSNQPQHF.